A single sample gave rise to the 20 T cell receptor beta chains below, sequenced in a study of blood T cell repertoires in COVID-19. TCRdb keeps only in-frame clones here, not all; method: immunoSEQ multiplex PCR. The sample carries roughly 300,000 clones, roughly 87% recorded once. Sequencing used peripheral blood. These receptors were obtained from a man aged 18 to 29 with active or convalescent COVID-19.

The chain employs TRBV27 and TRBJ1-2; D not resolved. Trimming pared 6 bases from V and 7 bases from J, leaving 21 bases between. This CDR3 is 15 amino acids long. The V gene's germline CDR1 is MNHEY and CDR2 SMNVEV (reference sequence). CDR3 residues: CASRFSGSSIGGYTF. Written as DNA, the CDR3 is TGTGCCAGCAGGTTTAGCGGTAGCAGTATCGGTGGCTACACCTTC.

The chain uses TRBV7-3 and TRBJ2-5, with 8 bases aligning to TRBD2. CDR3 length: 14 residues. Germline CDR1 reads SGHTA; CDR2 reads FQGTGA. V shed 5 bases and J 4 bases; nucleotides not matched to a gene: 6. DNA of the CDR3: TGTGCCAGCAGCGCACGGGGGGGTTCAGAGACCCAGTACTTC. Translation: CASSARGGSETQYF.

The J gene is TRBJ2-7, the V gene TRBV11-2, with a possible D match to TRBD1 (6 bases). Trimming stripped 3 bases from V and 5 bases from J, with 14 bases between. The CDR3 runs to 14 residues. Looked up from germline, CDR1 is SGHAT and CDR2 is FQNNGV. DNA of the CDR3: TGTGCCAGCAGCTTGGGGGCGGTGGTAAACGAGCAGTACTTC. Encoded protein: CASSLGAVVNEQYF.

The V and J genes are TRBV7-9 and TRBJ2-2; maybe TRBD1 (5 bases). The CDR3 length is 18 residues. The V gene lost 1 base and the J gene lost 0 bases, with 15 bases spanning the gap. Germline V gene sequence: CDR1 SEHNR, CDR2 FQNEAQ (reference sequence). In DNA form, the CDR3 reads TGTGCCAGCAGCTTAGGATTTTCAGGGATATCGAACACCGGGGAGCTGTTTTTT. Amino acid sequence: CASSLGFSGISNTGELFF.

The rearrangement joins TRBV6-1 to TRBJ2-7; tentative D call: TRBD1 (6 bases). CDR1 and CDR2 from the germline V gene are MNHNS and SASEGT. V shed 3 bases and J shed 6 bases, with 15 bases lying between them. This CDR3 has 14 amino acids. This CDR3 reads CASSEPGTSGEQYF. CDR3 coding DNA: TGTGCCAGCAGTGAGCCAGGGACATCCGGCGAGCAGTACTTC.

The V call is TRBV2, the J call TRBJ1-5; tentatively, D is TRBD1 (6 bases). V lost 10 bases and J 7 bases, leaving 20 bases between the germline ends. The CDR3 has 14 residues. The germline V gene encodes CDR1 SNHLY and CDR2 FYNNEI. The CDR3 is CATKLGAGRQPQHF. CDR3 coding DNA: TGTGCCACCAAGTTGGGGGCAGGTCGGCAGCCCCAGCATTTT.

This sequence joins TRBV12-5 and TRBJ2-1; D might be TRBD2 (5 bases). V lost 5 bases to trimming and J lost 7 bases, with 21 bases between them. Per the germline V gene, CDR1 is LGHNT and CDR2 is FRNRAP. The CDR3 has 16 amino acids. The CDR3 reads CASGPLQGRGLNEQFF. As DNA, the CDR3 is TGTGCTAGTGGTCCCCTTCAAGGGCGAGGGCTAAATGAGCAGTTCTTC. Full variable domain (missing parts from reference TRBV12-5 and TRBJ2-1): DARVTQTPRHKVTEMGQEVTMRCQPILGHNTVFWYRQTMMQGLELLAYFRNRAPLDDSGMPKDRFSAEMPDATLATLKIQPSEPRDSAVYFCASGPLQGRGLNEQFFGPGTRLTVL.

This chain joins TRBV10-1 and TRBJ2-3, with D maybe TRBD1 (5 bases). In germline, CDR1 is WNHNN, CDR2 SYGVQD (reference sequence). This CDR3 is built from 11 residues. Trimming stripped 10 bases from V and 5 bases from J, with 10 bases between. This CDR3 reads CATKQGDTQYF. The CDR3 nucleotides read TGCGCCACCAAGCAGGGAGATACGCAGTATTTT.

This clone showed up just once. The chain carries TRBV7-9 and TRBJ2-5; 8 nucleotides align to TRBD2. CDR3 length: 18 residues. Unmatched junction bases numbered 15, after V lost 5 bases and J lost 1 base. Germline assignment: CDR1 SEHNR and CDR2 FQNEAQ (reference sequence). The CDR3 DNA reads as TGTGCCAGCAGCGAAGCGGGACTAGAACTTTCCCGCCAAGAGACCCAGTACTTC. Translating gives CASSEAGLELSRQETQYF.

The gene calls are TRBV7-9 and TRBJ1-1; 7 bases are a match to TRBD1. Trimming cost V 4 bases and J 7 bases; bases outside gene matches: 3. The CDR3 loop spans 12 amino acids. Germline V gene lookup returns CDR1 SEHNR and CDR2 FQNEAQ (reference sequence). The CDR3 spells CASSSGQDEAFF. For the CDR3, the DNA is TGTGCCAGCAGCTCTGGACAGGATGAAGCTTTCTTT.

Note on this clone: One junction end disagrees with the germline gene, perhaps due to a read error. The V gene is TRBV3-1 (or the pseudogene TRBV3-2), the J gene TRBJ2-3; TRBD2 agrees at 16 bases. Germline lookup yields CDR1 LGHDT and CDR2 YNNKEL (reference sequence). The length of the CDR3 is 19 residues. Here the CDR3 DNA reads TGTGTCAGCAGCTTACGACCCGGGACTAGCGGGGGGGGAACAGATACGCAGTATTTT. Translation gives CVSSLRPGTSGGGTDTQYF.

This rearrangement joins TRBV4-1 to TRBJ2-1; D possibly corresponds to TRBD1 (6 bases). This CDR3 is 17 amino acids long. V was clipped by 4 bases and J by 9 bases, with 25 bases between them. Germline V gene lookup returns CDR1 MGHRA and CDR2 YSYEKL. CDR3 region: CASSPRAKVTLQGEQFF. The DNA for the CDR3 is TGCGCCAGCAGCCCCCGTGCGAAGGTAACCCTACAGGGTGAGCAGTTCTTC.

This clone was counted a single time. As DNA, the CDR3 is TGTGCCAGCAGCTGGGGGGAAACCTACGAGCAGTACTTC. Translated: CASSWGETYEQYF. This rearrangement joins TRBV5-5 to TRBJ2-7; possibly TRBD2 for D (6 bases). Germline V gene lookup returns CDR1 SGHKS and CDR2 YYEKEE (reference sequence). V shed 3 bases and J shed 2 bases, with 9 bases lying between them. This CDR3 comprises 13 residues.

The chain is built from TRBV4-1 and TRBJ1-2; D is undetermined. Trimming removed 1 base at V and 4 bases at J, with 13 bases between. Germline CDR1 MGHRA, CDR2 YSYEKL. The CDR3 is made up of 15 amino acids. CDR3 amino acids: CASSQVGGLSYGYTF. DNA for the CDR3: TGCGCCAGCAGCCAAGTCGGTGGTCTAAGCTATGGCTACACCTTC.

This rearrangement joins TRBV5-1 to TRBJ2-3, with TRBD1 identical over 8 bases. This CDR3 spans 13 amino acids. The junction had 2 bases not matched to a gene; V was cut back by 4 bases and J by 4 bases. The V gene's germline CDR1 is SGHRS and CDR2 YFSETQ. Written as DNA, the CDR3 is TGCGCCAGCAGCAAGACAGGGGCAGATACGCAGTATTTT. This gives the protein CASSKTGADTQYF. The whole variable domain, remainder taken from reference TRBV5-1 and TRBJ2-3, is KAGVTQTPRYLIKTRGQQVTLSCSPISGHRSVSWYQQTPGQGLQFLFEYFSETQRNKGNFPGRFSGRQFSNSRSEMNVSTLELGDSALYLCASSKTGADTQYFGPGTRLTVL.

This sequence joins TRBV11-2 and TRBJ1-4; TRBD1 agrees at 7 bases. The ends lost 4 bases at V and 8 bases at J; junction bases unmatched: 16. CDR1 and CDR2 from the germline V gene are SGHAT and FQNNGV. CDR3 size: 17 residues. CDR3 in DNA: TGTGCCAGCAGCTCCCGGGACAGCGTCCTTCCGGAAGAAAAACTGTTTTTT. It encodes CASSSRDSVLPEEKLFF. The whole variable domain, filled in from reference TRBV11-2 and TRBJ1-4, reads EAGVAQSPRYKIIEKRQSVAFWCNPISGHATLYWYQQILGQGPKLLIQFQNNGVVDDSQLPKDRFSAERLKGVDSTLKIQPAKLEDSAVYLCASSSRDSVLPEEKLFFGSGTQLSVL.

V is TRBV19 and J is TRBJ2-7; 8 bases are shared with TRBD2. This CDR3 has 14 amino acids. V was clipped by 6 bases and J by 0 bases; unmatched bases: 4. Looked up from germline, CDR1 is LNHDA and CDR2 is SQIVND (reference sequence). The CDR3: CASSSGGVSYEQYF. Written as DNA, the CDR3 is TGTGCCAGTAGCAGCGGGGGCGTCTCCTACGAGCAGTACTTC.

Ten or more counts support this clone. This chain joins TRBV13 and TRBJ2-3; D is unresolved. V shed 0 bases and J shed 2 bases, with 15 bases lying between them. CDR1 and CDR2 from the germline V gene are PRHDT and FYEKMQ (reference sequence). The CDR3 extends over 17 amino acids. In DNA, the CDR3 is TGTGCCAGCAGCTTAGGTTCTTCGAGACAAAACACAGATACGCAGTATTTT. It codes for CASSLGSSRQNTDTQYF.

The chain carries TRBV2 and TRBJ2-1; maybe TRBD2 (5 bases). The CDR3 totals 12 residues. Germline CDR1 SNHLY, CDR2 FYNNEI. Deletions cut 5 bases from V and 12 bases from J, with 14 bases between. The CDR3: CASSLSGRGQFF. Here the CDR3 DNA reads TGTGCCAGCAGTCTTTCAGGACGGGGGCAGTTCTTC.

This clone was seen more than once but under ten times. The CDR3 spells CASTSETGANEAFF. The DNA of the CDR3 is TGTGCCAGCACATCTGAGACAGGAGCAAATGAAGCTTTCTTT. This sequence joins TRBV27 and TRBJ1-1; perhaps TRBD1 as D (6 bases). The V and J ends lost 7 bases and 7 bases respectively, with 19 bases between them. The germline V gene has CDR1 MNHEY and CDR2 SMNVEV (reference sequence). The CDR3 is 14 amino acids.